This entry lists 14 T cell receptor beta chains sequenced from one sample in a study of control samples from healthy donors and cancer patients. Some clones are missing from TCRdb's copy, which holds only in-frame ones; the method was immunoSEQ multiplex PCR. Altogether about 83,000 clones are present, about nine tenths being singletons, with the ten largest covering around a sixth. The source material was blood. The source is a man aged 25 to 45 in good health.

The genes are TRBV27 and TRBJ2-7, with D possibly TRBD2 on 5 matching bases. V gave up 3 bases and J gave up 3 bases, with 12 bases separating them. CDR1 and CDR2 (germline): MNHEY, SMNVEV (reference sequence). The CDR3 is made up of 14 amino acids. The CDR3 DNA follows: TGTGCCAGCAGTTTCCACGGGATAGTCTACGAGCAGTACTTC. The encoded protein is CASSFHGIVYEQYF.

This clone was seen a few times. The chain links TRBV9 to TRBJ2-5, with 13 positions matching TRBD2. This CDR3 is 16 amino acids long. J lost 4 bases, V lost 4 bases, and 7 bases had no gene match. Germline CDR1 SGDLS, CDR2 YYNGEE. CDR3 amino acids: CASSLAGTSGTETQYF. The CDR3 DNA follows: TGTGCCAGCAGCCTCGCCGGGACTAGCGGGACAGAGACCCAGTACTTC.

The chain joins TRBV27 to TRBJ1-4; D is possibly TRBD1 (5 bases). Trimming took off 3 bases at V and 6 bases at J, with 8 bases between the two ends. Germline CDR1 reads MNHEY; CDR2 reads SMNVEV (reference sequence). The CDR3 covers 13 residues. The CDR3, as DNA: TGTGCCAGCAGTTTCGTAGGGGATGAAAAACTGTTTTTT. Translation: CASSFVGDEKLFF.

V usage is TRBV6-5 and J usage is TRBJ2-3, with D possibly matching TRBD2 (7 bases). V lost 1 base and J 4 bases, leaving 15 bases between the germline ends. The CDR3 has 16 amino acids. Germline CDR1 reads MNHEY; CDR2 reads SVGAGI. CDR3 residues: CASSYLRGGAPDTQYF. The CDR3 DNA follows: TGTGCCAGCAGTTACTTAAGGGGGGGGGCCCCAGATACGCAGTATTTT.

This clone has only a few counts. This same CDR3 is encoded by further DNA sequences in the sample. The chain carries TRBV10-1 and TRBJ2-3, with TRBD2 identical over 14 bases. With 7 bases clipped from V and 6 bases from J, the junction kept 6 bases outside the gene matches. CDR3 length: 15 residues. The germline gives CDR1 WNHNN, CDR2 SYGVQD (reference sequence). The CDR3: CASTRLAGGVDTQYF. CDR3 nucleotide sequence: TGCGCCAGCACCCGACTAGCGGGAGGGGTTGATACGCAGTATTTT.

This chain joins TRBV9 and TRBJ2-5; unclear D gene. The CDR3 sequence is 14 residues long. Per the germline V gene, CDR1 is SGDLS and CDR2 is YYNGEE. Trimming removed 2 bases from V and 5 bases from J, with 13 bases in between. The CDR3 sequence is CASSVTELGETQYF. CDR3 nucleotides: TGTGCCAGCAGCGTTACCGAGTTAGGGGAGACCCAGTACTTC.

The chain couples TRBV6-1 to TRBJ2-3; no clear D. V lost 2 bases to trimming and J lost 7 bases, with 7 bases between them. The CDR3 runs to 12 residues. The germline V gene has CDR1 MNHNS and CDR2 SASEGT. The CDR3 region has the DNA TGTGCCAGCAGTGAACACACTAATACGCAGTATTTT. This encodes CASSEHTNTQYF.

This chain links TRBV18 with TRBJ1-1; D is unresolved. The CDR3 sequence is 14 residues long. Germline V gene sequence: CDR1 KGHSH, CDR2 LQKENI. The germline V and J ends were trimmed by 3 bases and 8 bases, with 16 bases remaining between them. The CDR3 sequence is CASSPPVVMAEAFF. The CDR3 coding sequence is TGTGCCAGCTCACCTCCTGTGGTCATGGCAGAAGCTTTCTTT.

The chain joins TRBV18 to TRBJ2-5, with 9 bases aligning to TRBD2. There are 17 residues in the CDR3. The ends lost 2 bases at V and 4 bases at J; junction bases unmatched: 11. Germline V CDR1 and CDR2: KGHSH, LQKENI. The CDR3, as DNA: TGTGCCAGCTCACCAGGGACTAGCTCAAAAAACATAGAGACCCAGTACTTC. It encodes CASSPGTSSKNIETQYF.

The V call is TRBV5-4, the J call TRBJ1-2, with no clear D. V lost 0 bases, J lost 4 bases, and 7 bases lay in between. Germline V gives CDR1 SGHNT, CDR2 YYREEE (reference sequence). There are 13 residues in the CDR3. CDR3 region: CASSLDSRYGYTF. CDR3 bases: TGTGCCAGCAGCTTGGACAGTCGCTATGGCTACACCTTC.

The chain recombines TRBV27 with TRBJ2-7, with D perhaps TRBD1 or TRBD2 (5 bases each). Per germline, CDR1 MNHEY and CDR2 SMNVEV (reference sequence). The V gene lost 7 bases and the J gene lost 5 bases, with 15 bases spanning the gap. This CDR3 region has 13 residues. This CDR3 reads CASTWGSLDEQYF. The CDR3 DNA reads TGTGCCAGCACATGGGGGTCTCTCGACGAGCAGTACTTC.

J is TRBJ1-3 and V is TRBV4-1; D not resolved. There are 14 residues in the CDR3. CDR1 and CDR2 (germline): MGHRA, YSYEKL. Trimming took off 1 base at V and 5 bases at J, with 9 bases between the two ends. CDR3 in DNA: TGCGCCAGCAGCCAAGCCGACACTCGAAACACCATATATTTT. Its protein product is CASSQADTRNTIYF.

This chain connects TRBV7-9 to TRBJ1-2; maybe TRBD1 (6 bases). The CDR3 is 16 residues long. Germline CDR1 SEHNR, CDR2 FQNEAQ (reference sequence). V dropped 5 bases and J dropped 3 bases, with 19 bases sitting between them. The CDR3 DNA sequence: TGTGCCAGCAGCCCTGCCGGGGGCCCCAGAGACTATGGCTACACCTTC. It specifies CASSPAGGPRDYGYTF.

The chain joins TRBV9 to TRBJ2-2; the D is unclear. V lost 4 bases and J 0 bases, leaving 16 bases between the germline ends. The CDR3 extends over 17 amino acids. CDR1 is SGDLS, CDR2 YYNGEE, per germline. The CDR3 region has the DNA TGTGCCAGCAGCCCGTTGGGCACCACCGCGAACACCGGGGAGCTGTTTTTT. Protein: CASSPLGTTANTGELFF.